The 22 T cell receptor beta chains given below trace back to one sample, sequenced in a study of blood T cells in healthy people across ages. Using a J-beta primer mix together with a sample-barcoded 5' primer, a second PCR was run for about 6 to 11 cycles. TCRdb itself ran the 5' RACE reads through MiXCR, one entry per CDR3 protein. The table includes about a million distinct CDR3 sequences, around 48% detected once. The sequencing sample was made of blood. The origin of the receptors is a man aged 25-45 years in good health.

The CDR3 protein is CAISPWGYEQYF. The CDR3 DNA is TGTGCCATCAGCCCATGGGGCTACGAGCAGTACTTC. The chain carries TRBV10-3 and TRBJ2-7; D remains ambiguous. CDR1 and CDR2 from the germline V gene are ENHRY and SYGVKD. V dropped 6 bases and J dropped 3 bases, with 9 bases sitting between them. CDR3 size: 12 residues.

This clonotype was recorded only once. The chain uses TRBV20-1 and TRBJ1-6; D uncertain. The CDR3 has 13 residues. Germline V lookup: CDR1 DFQATT, CDR2 SNEGSKA (reference sequence). Between the trimmed V and J ends, which lost 0 bases and 8 bases, there was a span of 8 bases. The chain's CDR3 is CSARDSADSPLHF. The DNA of the CDR3 is TGCAGTGCTAGAGACTCAGCGGATTCACCCCTCCACTTT.

For the CDR3, the DNA is TGCGCCAGCAGCTCGCGGACAGCAGCCACTGAAGCTTTCTTT. Translated, it gives CASSSRTAATEAFF. This chain uses TRBV5-1 with TRBJ1-1; D is perhaps TRBD1 (6 bases). There are 14 residues in the CDR3. From germline, CDR1 is SGHRS and CDR2 YFSETQ. V lost 3 bases and J lost 4, with 13 bases in between.

V gene TRBV28 combines with J gene TRBJ2-6, with a weak D call TRBD1 (6 bases). V was pared by 6 bases and J by 0 bases, with 15 bases between. The germline V gene encodes CDR1 MDHEN and CDR2 SYDVKM. The CDR3 runs 17 residues. The CDR3 bases are TGTGCCAGCAGGTCCCGGGACATACACTCTGGGGCCAACGTCCTGACTTTC. Its protein is CASRSRDIHSGANVLTF.

This rearrangement joins TRBV4-1 to TRBJ2-3; the match to TRBD2 covers 10 bases. The ends lost 1 base at V and 4 bases at J; junction bases unmatched: 11. The CDR3 extends over 18 amino acids. In germline, CDR1 is MGHRA, CDR2 YSYEKL. CDR3 in amino acids: CASSQVRPGLAWADTQYF. Written as DNA, the CDR3 is TGCGCCAGCAGCCAAGTGCGTCCGGGACTAGCGTGGGCAGATACGCAGTATTTT.

Here the CDR3 reads CASSESPNNSPLHF. The CDR3 nucleotides are TGTGCCAGCAGTGAATCCCCAAATAATTCACCCCTCCACTTT. The V and J genes are TRBV25-1 and TRBJ1-6; D call uncertain. The CDR3 is made up of 14 amino acids. Germline CDR1 reads MGHDK; CDR2 reads SYGVNS. Trimming took 1 base from V and 5 from J, leaving 6 bases between them.

The genes are TRBV2 and TRBJ1-5; a weak D match, TRBD1 (6 bases). In germline, CDR1 is SNHLY, CDR2 FYNNEI. This CDR3 is 15 amino acids long. V lost 4 bases to trimming and J lost 2 bases, with 12 bases between them. This CDR3 reads CASSVEGVGNQPQHF. In DNA, the CDR3 is TGTGCCAGCAGTGTGGAGGGGGTGGGCAATCAGCCCCAGCATTTT.

This clonotype turned up a few times. The V call is TRBV20-1, the J call TRBJ2-7; TRBD1 or TRBD2 may be the D gene (6 bases each). The ends were cut back, 1 base at V and 5 bases at J, with 15 bases in the middle. Germline V gene lookup returns CDR1 DFQATT and CDR2 SNEGSKA (reference sequence). CDR3 length equals 14 residues. The CDR3 reads CSARGGRRVHEQYF. Here the CDR3 DNA reads TGCAGTGCTAGAGGGGGGCGGAGGGTCCACGAGCAGTACTTC.

The chain employs TRBV4-3 and TRBJ1-2, with TRBD1 as a possible D gene (5 bases). Germline CDR1 and CDR2: LGHNA and YSLEER. Trimming removed 1 base from V and 4 bases from J, with 10 bases in between. The CDR3 loop spans 14 amino acids. CDR3: CASSQASDTYGYTF. The CDR3 nucleotides are TGCGCCAGCAGCCAAGCCTCGGACACCTATGGCTACACCTTC.

V gene TRBV28 combines with J gene TRBJ2-5; D might be TRBD1 or TRBD2, each matching 6 bases. The V end lost 3 bases, the J end lost 3 bases, and 14 bases lay between the germline ends. The V gene's germline CDR1 is MDHEN and CDR2 SYDVKM. CDR3 length: 15 residues. The CDR3 loop is CASSFSRRGKETQYF. The CDR3 nucleotides are TGTGCCAGCAGTTTTTCTCGGAGGGGGAAAGAGACCCAGTACTTC.

The chain combines TRBV7-9 with TRBJ1-2, with a possible D match to TRBD1 (5 bases). Trimming cost V 5 bases and J 4 bases, with 17 bases left between them. The germline CDR1 and CDR2 sequences are SEHNR and FQNEAQ (reference sequence). CDR3 size: 15 residues. CDR3 in DNA: TGTGCCAGCAGCCTGGGACCCTCGAGTATCTATGGCTACACCTTC. This sequence encodes CASSLGPSSIYGYTF.

The chain couples TRBV5-5 to TRBJ1-1; D is undetermined. CDR3 length equals 15 residues. Germline values: CDR1 SGHKS, CDR2 YYEKEE (reference sequence). The V and J ends lost 6 bases and 1 base respectively, with 16 bases between them. This chain's CDR3 is CASTAPQQKNTEAFF. The CDR3 nucleotides are TGTGCCAGCACCGCCCCCCAACAGAAGAACACTGAAGCTTTCTTT.

This clonotype was observed a few times. The chain carries TRBV16 and TRBJ2-5; D is perhaps TRBD2 (6 bases). V was cut by 2 bases and J by 11 bases, with 18 bases left in between. Germline assignment: CDR1 KGHSY and CDR2 FQNENV. The CDR3 runs 14 residues. CDR3 DNA sequence: TGTGCCAGCAGCCAAGACAACTCTTCGGGGGAGCAGTACTTC. Residues: CASSQDNSSGEQYF.

This clonotype was detected ten times or more. The J gene is TRBJ2-5, the V gene TRBV3-1, with D unclear. The V end was cut by 3 bases, the J end by 5 bases, with 10 bases between. CDR3 length: 13 amino acids. CDR1 is LGHDT and CDR2 is YNNKEL in the germline V gene (reference sequence). CDR3 sequence: CASSQGTRETQYF. The CDR3 DNA reads TGTGCCAGCAGCCAGGGTACTCGGGAGACCCAGTACTTC.

The CDR3 loop reads CASSAASGGAFSEQFF. The CDR3 coding sequence is TGTGCCAGCAGTGCCGCTAGCGGGGGGGCTTTCAGTGAGCAGTTCTTC. The chain carries TRBV12-3 or TRBV12-4 and TRBJ2-1, with 12 bases fitting TRBD2. The CDR3 consists of 16 residues. After removal of 5 bases from V and 9 bases from J, the junction contained 11 bases not matched to a gene.

This clonotype was observed a handful of times. This chain joins TRBV7-9 and TRBJ2-7; D possibly corresponds to TRBD1 (6 bases). There are 15 residues in the CDR3. CDR1 and CDR2 from the germline V gene are SEHNR and FQNEAQ (reference sequence). The V end lost 1 base, the J end lost 3 bases, and 13 bases lay between the germline ends. The CDR3 sequence: CASSLGGGLFYEQYF. CDR3 sequence (DNA): TGTGCCAGCAGCTTAGGTGGGGGCTTATTCTACGAGCAGTACTTC.

The chain recombines TRBV28 with TRBJ1-5, with 7 bases identical to TRBD1. Germline-derived CDR1 and CDR2 are MDHEN and SYDVKM. The ends lost 5 bases at V and 1 base at J; junction bases unmatched: 8. This CDR3 has 16 amino acids. In DNA form, the CDR3 reads TGTGCCAGCAGTATGAGGGGGCGCTTCAGCAATCAGCCCCAGCATTTT. Translated, it gives CASSMRGRFSNQPQHF.

This chain connects TRBV27 to TRBJ1-4; 7 bases map to TRBD1. The CDR3 contains 13 residues. Looked up from germline, CDR1 is MNHEY and CDR2 is SMNVEV (reference sequence). Trimming took 5 bases from V and 8 from J; bases not matched to a gene: 5. CDR3 sequence reads: CASSIRDREKLFF. The CDR3 DNA sequence: TGTGCCAGCAGTATCCGGGACAGAGAAAAACTGTTTTTT.

V gene TRBV7-8 combines with J gene TRBJ2-2; D possibly uses TRBD1 or TRBD2 (5 bases each). The CDR3 totals 13 residues. Germline values: CDR1 SGHVS, CDR2 FQNEAQ. Trimming removed 6 bases from V and 7 bases from J, with 12 bases in between. CDR3 in amino acids: CASRSGRGGELFF. The CDR3 nucleotides are TGTGCCAGCAGGAGCGGAAGGGGCGGGGAGCTGTTTTTT.

This clonotype was observed a few times. The V and J genes are TRBV4-1 and TRBJ2-1, with 11 bases aligning to TRBD2. Trimming took 4 bases from V and 2 from J; bases not matched to a gene: 4. Germline V gene lookup returns CDR1 MGHRA and CDR2 YSYEKL. CDR3 length equals 16 residues. This CDR3 is CASSPFSGGAYNEQFF. The CDR3 DNA reads as TGCGCCAGCAGCCCCTTTAGCGGGGGGGCCTACAATGAGCAGTTCTTC.

The rearrangement links TRBV7-9 to TRBJ1-1; TRBD1 might be the D (6 bases). Germline CDR1 SEHNR, CDR2 FQNEAQ (reference sequence). V dropped 1 base and J dropped 5 bases, with 14 bases sitting between them. There are 15 residues in the CDR3. The CDR3 bases are TGTGCCAGCAGCTTAGTTGGGCAGGGGAAAACTGAAGCTTTCTTT. Translation gives CASSLVGQGKTEAFF.

V usage is TRBV6-1 and J usage is TRBJ1-2; D is uncertain. V gave up 2 bases and J gave up 3 bases, with 7 bases separating them. The CDR3 spans 13 residues. Per the germline V gene, CDR1 is MNHNS and CDR2 is SASEGT. The CDR3 loop is CASSETVDYGYTF. The CDR3 DNA sequence: TGTGCCAGCAGTGAAACAGTAGACTATGGCTACACCTTC.